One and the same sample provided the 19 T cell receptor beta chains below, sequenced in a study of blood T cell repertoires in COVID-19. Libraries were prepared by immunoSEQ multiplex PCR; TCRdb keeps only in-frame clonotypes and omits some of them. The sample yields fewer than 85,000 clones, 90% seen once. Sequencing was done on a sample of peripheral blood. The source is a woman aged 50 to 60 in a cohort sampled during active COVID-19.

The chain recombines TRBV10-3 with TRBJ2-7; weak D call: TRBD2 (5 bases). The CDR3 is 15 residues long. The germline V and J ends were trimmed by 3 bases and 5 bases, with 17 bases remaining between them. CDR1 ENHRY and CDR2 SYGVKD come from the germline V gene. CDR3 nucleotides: TGTGCCATCAGTGACGGGGTCCTTGGGCAACACGAGCAGTACTTC. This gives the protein CAISDGVLGQHEQYF.

DNA of the CDR3: TGTGCCAGCAGTTACGGGGCTCGAGAGACCCAGTACTTC. This translates into CASSYGARETQYF. The rearrangement joins TRBV6-5 to TRBJ2-5; tentatively, D is TRBD1 (5 bases). Germline loops: CDR1 MNHEY, CDR2 SVGAGI. The CDR3 has 13 residues. V dropped 2 bases and J dropped 4 bases, with 8 bases sitting between them.

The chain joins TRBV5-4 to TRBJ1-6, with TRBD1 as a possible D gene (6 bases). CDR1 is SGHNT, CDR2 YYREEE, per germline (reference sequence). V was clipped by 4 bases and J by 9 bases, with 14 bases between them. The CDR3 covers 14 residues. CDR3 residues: CASSPRTGISPLHF. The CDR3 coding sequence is TGTGCCAGCAGCCCCCGAACAGGGATTTCACCCCTCCACTTT.

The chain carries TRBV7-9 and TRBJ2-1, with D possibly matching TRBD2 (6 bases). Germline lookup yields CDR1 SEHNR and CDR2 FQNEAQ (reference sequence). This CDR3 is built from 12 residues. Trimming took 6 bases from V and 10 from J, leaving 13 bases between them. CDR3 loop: CASSSSAGEQFF. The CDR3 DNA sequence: TGTGCCAGCAGTTCTAGCGCTGGCGAGCAGTTCTTC.

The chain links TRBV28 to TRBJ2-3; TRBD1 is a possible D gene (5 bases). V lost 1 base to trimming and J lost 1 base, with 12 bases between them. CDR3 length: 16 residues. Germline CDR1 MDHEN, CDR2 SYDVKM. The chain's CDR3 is CASSLYDSPGTDTQYF. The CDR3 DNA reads TGTGCCAGCAGTTTATATGACAGCCCCGGCACAGATACGCAGTATTTT.

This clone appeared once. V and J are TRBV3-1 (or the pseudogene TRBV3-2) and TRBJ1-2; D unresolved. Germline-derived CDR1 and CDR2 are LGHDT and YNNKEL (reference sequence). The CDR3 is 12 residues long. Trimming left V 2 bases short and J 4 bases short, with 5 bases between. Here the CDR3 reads CASSQSSYGYTF. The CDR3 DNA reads TGTGCCAGCAGCCAATCCAGCTATGGCTACACCTTC.

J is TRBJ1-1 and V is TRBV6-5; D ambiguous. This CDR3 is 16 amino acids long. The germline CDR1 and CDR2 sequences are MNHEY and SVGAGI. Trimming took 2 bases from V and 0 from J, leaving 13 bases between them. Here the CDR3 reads CASSYGGLDMNTEAFF. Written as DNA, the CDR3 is TGTGCCAGCAGTTACGGAGGTTTAGACATGAACACTGAAGCTTTCTTT.

The CDR3 DNA sequence: TGCGCCAGCAGCCAAGAGAGGGTATTTGAGGCAGATACGCAGTATTTT. This gives the protein CASSQERVFEADTQYF. J is TRBJ2-3 and V is TRBV4-1; perhaps TRBD2 as D (5 bases). The length of the CDR3 is 16 residues. CDR1 and CDR2 from the germline V gene are MGHRA and YSYEKL. V was shortened by 0 bases and J by 4 bases, with 14 bases between the two germline ends.

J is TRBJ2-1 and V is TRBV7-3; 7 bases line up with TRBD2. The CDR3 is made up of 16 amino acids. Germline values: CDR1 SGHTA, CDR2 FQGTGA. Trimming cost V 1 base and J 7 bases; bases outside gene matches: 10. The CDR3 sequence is CASSLKAGSGSNEQFF. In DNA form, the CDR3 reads TGTGCCAGCAGCTTAAAGGCGGGTAGCGGGTCAAATGAGCAGTTCTTC.

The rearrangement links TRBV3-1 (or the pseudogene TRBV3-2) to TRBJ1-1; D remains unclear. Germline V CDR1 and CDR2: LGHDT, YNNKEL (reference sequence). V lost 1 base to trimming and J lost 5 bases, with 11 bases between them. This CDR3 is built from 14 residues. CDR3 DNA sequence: TGTGCCAGCAGCCAAGGGGAGGGTTGGACTGAAGCTTTCTTT. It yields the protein CASSQGEGWTEAFF.

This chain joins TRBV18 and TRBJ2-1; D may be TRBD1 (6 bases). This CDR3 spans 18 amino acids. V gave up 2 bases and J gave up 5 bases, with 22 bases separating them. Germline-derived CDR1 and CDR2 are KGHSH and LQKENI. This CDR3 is CASSPRTASNTFNNEQFF. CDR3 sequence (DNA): TGTGCCAGCTCACCAAGGACAGCGAGTAATACATTTAACAATGAGCAGTTCTTC.

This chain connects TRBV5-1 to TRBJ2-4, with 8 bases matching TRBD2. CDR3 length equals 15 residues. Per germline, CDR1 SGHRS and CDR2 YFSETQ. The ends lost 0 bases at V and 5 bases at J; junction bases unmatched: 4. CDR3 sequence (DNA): TGCGCCAGCAGCTTGGCGGGAGGGAGAGAAAACATTCAGTACTTC. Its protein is CASSLAGGRENIQYF. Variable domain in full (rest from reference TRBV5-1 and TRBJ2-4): KAGVTQTPRYLIKTRGQQVTLSCSPISGHRSVSWYQQTPGQGLQFLFEYFSETQRNKGNFPGRFSGRQFSNSRSEMNVSTLELGDSALYLCASSLAGGRENIQYFGAGTRLSVL.

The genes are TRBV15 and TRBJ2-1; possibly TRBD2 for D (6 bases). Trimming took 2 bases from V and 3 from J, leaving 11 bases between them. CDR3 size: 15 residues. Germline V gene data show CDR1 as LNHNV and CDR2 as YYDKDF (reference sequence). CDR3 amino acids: CATSRRAGNYNEQFF. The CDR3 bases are TGTGCCACCAGCAGAAGGGCGGGAAACTACAATGAGCAGTTCTTC.

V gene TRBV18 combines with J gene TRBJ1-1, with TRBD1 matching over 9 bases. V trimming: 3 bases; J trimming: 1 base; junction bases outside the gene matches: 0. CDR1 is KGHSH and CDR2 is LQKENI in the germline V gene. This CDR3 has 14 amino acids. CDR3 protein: CASSPGQGNTEAFF. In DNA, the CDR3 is TGTGCCAGCTCACCGGGACAGGGGAACACTGAAGCTTTCTTT.

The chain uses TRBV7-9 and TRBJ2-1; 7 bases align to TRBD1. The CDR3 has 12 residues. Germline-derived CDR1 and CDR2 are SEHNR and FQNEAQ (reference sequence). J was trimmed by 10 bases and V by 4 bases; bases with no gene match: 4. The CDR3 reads CASSSDRREQFF. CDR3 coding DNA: TGTGCCAGCAGCTCGGACAGGAGAGAGCAGTTCTTC. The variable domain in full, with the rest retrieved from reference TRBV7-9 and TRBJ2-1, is DTGVSQNPRHKITKRGQNVTFRCDPISEHNRLYWYRQTLGQGPEFLTYFQNEAQLEKSRLLSDRFSAERPKGSFSTLEIQRTEQGDSAMYLCASSSDRREQFFGPGTRLTVL.

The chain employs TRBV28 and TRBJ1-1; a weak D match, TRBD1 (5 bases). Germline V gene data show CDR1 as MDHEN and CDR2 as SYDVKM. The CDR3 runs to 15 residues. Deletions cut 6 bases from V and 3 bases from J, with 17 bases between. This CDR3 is CASSPGQGRDTEAFF. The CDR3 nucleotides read TGTGCCAGCAGCCCGGGCCAGGGCAGGGACACTGAAGCTTTCTTT.

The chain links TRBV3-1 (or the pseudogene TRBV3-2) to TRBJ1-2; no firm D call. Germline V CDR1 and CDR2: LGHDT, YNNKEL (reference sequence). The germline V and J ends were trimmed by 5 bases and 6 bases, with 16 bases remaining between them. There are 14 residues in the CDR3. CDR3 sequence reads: CASSSEGSLNGYTF. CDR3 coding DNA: TGTGCCAGCAGCTCGGAAGGGAGTTTAAATGGCTACACCTTC.

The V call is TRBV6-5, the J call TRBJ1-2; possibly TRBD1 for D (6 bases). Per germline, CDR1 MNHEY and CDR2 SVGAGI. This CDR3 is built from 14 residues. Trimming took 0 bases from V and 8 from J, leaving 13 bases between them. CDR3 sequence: CASSYSSGGRGYTF. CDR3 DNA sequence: TGTGCCAGCAGTTACTCGAGCGGGGGCAGGGGCTACACCTTC.

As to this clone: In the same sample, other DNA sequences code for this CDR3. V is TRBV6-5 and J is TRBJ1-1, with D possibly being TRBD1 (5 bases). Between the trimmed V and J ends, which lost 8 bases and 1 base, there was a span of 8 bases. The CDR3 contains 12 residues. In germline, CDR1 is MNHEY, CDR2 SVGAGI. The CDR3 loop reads CASSQGNTEAFF. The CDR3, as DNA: TGTGCCAGCTCGCAGGGGAACACTGAAGCTTTCTTT.